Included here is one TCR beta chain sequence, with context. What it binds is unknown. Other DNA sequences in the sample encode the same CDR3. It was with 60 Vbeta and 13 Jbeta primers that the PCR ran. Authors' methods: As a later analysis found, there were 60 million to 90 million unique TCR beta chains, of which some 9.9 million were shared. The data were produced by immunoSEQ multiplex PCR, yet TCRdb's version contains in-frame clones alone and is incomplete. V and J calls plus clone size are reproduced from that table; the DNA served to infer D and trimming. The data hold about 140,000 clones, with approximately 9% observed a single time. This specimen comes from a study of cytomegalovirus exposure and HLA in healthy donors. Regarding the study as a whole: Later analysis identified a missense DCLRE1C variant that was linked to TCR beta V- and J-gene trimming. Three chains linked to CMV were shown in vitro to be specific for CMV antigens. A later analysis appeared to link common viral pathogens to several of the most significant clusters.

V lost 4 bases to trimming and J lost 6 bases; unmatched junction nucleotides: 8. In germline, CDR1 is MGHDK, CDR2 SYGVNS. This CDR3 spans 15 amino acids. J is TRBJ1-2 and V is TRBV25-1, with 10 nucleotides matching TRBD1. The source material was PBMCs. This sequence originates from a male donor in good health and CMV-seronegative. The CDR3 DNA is TGTGCCAGCAGTGGGAGGATTGGGACAGGGGATGGCTACACCTTC. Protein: CASSGRIGTGDGYTF.